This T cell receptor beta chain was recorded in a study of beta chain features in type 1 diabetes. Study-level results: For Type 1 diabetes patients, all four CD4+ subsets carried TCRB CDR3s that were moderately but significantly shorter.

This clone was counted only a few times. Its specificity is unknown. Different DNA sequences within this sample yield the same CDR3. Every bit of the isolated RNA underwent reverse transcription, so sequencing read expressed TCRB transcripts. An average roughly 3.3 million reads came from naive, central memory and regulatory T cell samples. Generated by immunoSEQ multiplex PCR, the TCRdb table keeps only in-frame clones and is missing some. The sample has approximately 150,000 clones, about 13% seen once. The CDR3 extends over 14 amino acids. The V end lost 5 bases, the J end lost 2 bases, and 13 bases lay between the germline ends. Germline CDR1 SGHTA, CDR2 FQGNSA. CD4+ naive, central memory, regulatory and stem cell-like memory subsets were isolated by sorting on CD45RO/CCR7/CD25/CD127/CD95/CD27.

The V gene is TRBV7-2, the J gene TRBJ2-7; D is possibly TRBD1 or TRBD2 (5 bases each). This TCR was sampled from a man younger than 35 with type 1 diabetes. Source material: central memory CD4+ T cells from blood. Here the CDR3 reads CASSPGRFTYEQYF. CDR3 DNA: TGTGCCAGCAGCCCGGGACGGTTCACCTACGAGCAGTACTTC.